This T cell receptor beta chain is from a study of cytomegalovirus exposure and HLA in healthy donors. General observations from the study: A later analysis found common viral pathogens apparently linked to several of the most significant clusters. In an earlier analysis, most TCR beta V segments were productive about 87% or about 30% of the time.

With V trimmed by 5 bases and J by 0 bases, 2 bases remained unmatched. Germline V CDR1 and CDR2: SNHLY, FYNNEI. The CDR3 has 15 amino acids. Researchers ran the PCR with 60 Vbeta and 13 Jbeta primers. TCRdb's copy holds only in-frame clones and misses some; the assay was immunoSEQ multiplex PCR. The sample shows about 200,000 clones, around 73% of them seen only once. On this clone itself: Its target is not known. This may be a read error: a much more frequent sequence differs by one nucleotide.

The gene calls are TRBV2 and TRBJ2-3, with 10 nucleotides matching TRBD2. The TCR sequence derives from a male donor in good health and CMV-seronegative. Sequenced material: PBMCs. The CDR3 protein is CASSPTSGSTDTQYF. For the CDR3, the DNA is TGTGCCAGCAGTCCGACTAGCGGGAGCACAGATACGCAGTATTTT.